The next 11 T cell receptor beta chains were all read from a single sample in a study of T cells after yellow fever vaccination. From the 5' RACE reads, TCRdb called clonotypes with MiXCR, one entry per CDR3 protein. The sample shows 510,000 or so distinct CDR3 sequences, roughly 19% of them seen only once. The sequencing used PBMCs, collected 15 days after the yellow fever booster vaccination. The source is a man younger than 40 who received the YFV17D yellow fever vaccine.

The genes are TRBV20-1 and TRBJ2-1, with a weak D call TRBD2 (6 bases). Looked up from germline, CDR1 is DFQATT and CDR2 is SNEGSKA (reference sequence). The CDR3 covers 15 residues. The V end was cut by 6 bases, the J end by 0 bases, with 15 bases between. The CDR3 protein is CSAASSEGSYNEQFF. The CDR3 DNA reads TGCAGTGCAGCTTCTAGCGAAGGCTCCTACAATGAGCAGTTCTTC.

The chain combines TRBV6-5 with TRBJ1-4, with a weak D call TRBD1 (5 bases). The germline V gene has CDR1 MNHEY and CDR2 SVGAGI. Trimming cost V 2 bases and J 4 bases, with 11 bases left between them. The CDR3 totals 15 residues. CDR3 region: CASSYLGGSNEKLFF. The DNA of the CDR3 is TGTGCCAGCAGTTACCTCGGGGGGAGTAATGAAAAACTGTTTTTT.

A few counts support this clonotype. The chain employs TRBV29-1 and TRBJ1-1; no clear D. This CDR3 has 13 amino acids. CDR1 is SQVTM and CDR2 is ANQGSEA in the germline V gene. V gave up 3 bases and J gave up 1 base, with 9 bases separating them. This CDR3 reads CSVDEGQNTEAFF. As DNA, the CDR3 is TGCAGCGTTGATGAGGGCCAGAACACTGAAGCTTTCTTT.

This clonotype was recorded at least ten times. The chain combines TRBV29-1 with TRBJ2-3, with D uncertain. V shed 4 bases and J shed 6 bases, with 8 bases lying between them. The CDR3 spans 11 residues. The germline V gene has CDR1 SQVTM and CDR2 ANQGSEA. For the CDR3, the DNA is TGCAGCGTTGCGGCTTCTGATACGCAGTATTTT. It codes for CSVAASDTQYF.

This clonotype was seen a few times. This rearrangement joins TRBV7-2 to TRBJ2-7, with TRBD1 matching over 7 bases. The germline V gene encodes CDR1 SGHTA and CDR2 FQGNSA. The CDR3 covers 14 residues. Unmatched junction bases numbered 6, after V lost 5 bases and J lost 2 bases. CDR3 protein: CASSRDSHTYEQYF. CDR3 nucleotide sequence: TGTGCCAGCAGCCGGGACAGTCATACCTACGAGCAGTACTTC.

The V gene is TRBV18, the J gene TRBJ2-1; D not resolved. This CDR3 has 14 amino acids. Per germline, CDR1 KGHSH and CDR2 LQKENI. Between the trimmed V and J ends, which lost 2 bases and 10 bases, there was a span of 15 bases. The CDR3 DNA sequence: TGTGCCAGCTCACCAGTTTCTGGCGGCTACGAGCAGTTCTTC. This translates into CASSPVSGGYEQFF.

This clonotype was counted only a few times. The chain carries TRBV7-2 and TRBJ2-3, with no clear D. CDR3 length: 12 residues. Germline V gene data show CDR1 as SGHTA and CDR2 as FQGNSA. The V end was cut by 5 bases, the J end by 5 bases, with 8 bases between. This CDR3 reads CASSTNRDTQYF. CDR3 sequence (DNA): TGTGCCAGCAGCACCAACAGAGATACGCAGTATTTT.

This clonotype was seen more than once but under ten times. V usage is TRBV14 and J usage is TRBJ2-7; the D is unclear. V was shortened by 2 bases and J by 2 bases, with 7 bases between the two germline ends. The germline V gene has CDR1 SGHDN and CDR2 FVKESK. There are 13 residues in the CDR3. The CDR3 here is CASSQTVTYEQYF. CDR3 DNA sequence: TGTGCCAGCAGCCAAACGGTGACCTACGAGCAGTACTTC.

This clonotype was observed a handful of times. This sequence joins TRBV12-3 or TRBV12-4 and TRBJ2-5, with a tentative D call TRBD1 (6 bases). The V and J ends lost 4 bases and 3 bases respectively, with 21 bases between them. This CDR3 has 17 residues. Here the CDR3 reads CASSWVDSDSFKETQYF. In nucleotides, the CDR3 is TGTGCCAGCAGTTGGGTGGACAGCGATTCCTTTAAAGAGACCCAGTACTTC.

This clonotype was recorded a few times. The chain couples TRBV20-1 to TRBJ2-5; D is possibly TRBD1 or TRBD2 (5 bases each). The germline V and J ends were trimmed by 5 bases and 5 bases, with 12 bases remaining between them. Germline CDR1 is DFQATT and CDR2 is SNEGSKA (reference sequence). The CDR3 extends over 12 amino acids. CDR3 protein: CSAGGWGETQYF. The CDR3 bases are TGCAGTGCTGGGGGATGGGGGGAGACCCAGTACTTC.

The V and J genes are TRBV12-3 or TRBV12-4 and TRBJ2-2; D not certain. The CDR3 contains 15 residues. V was pared by 4 bases and J by 0 bases, with 9 bases between. The CDR3 coding sequence is TGTGCCAGCAGTTGGGATAGAACGAACACCGGGGAGCTGTTTTTT. Its protein is CASSWDRTNTGELFF.